These 21 T cell receptor beta chains originate from one sample sequenced in a study of control samples from healthy donors and cancer patients. Profiling relied on immunoSEQ multiplex PCR, and the TCRdb table lists in-frame clones only, not all of them. The table records 350,000 to 450,000 clones, 80% to 95% of them present only once. Sequenced material: PBMCs. The receptors come from a man aged 40-49 years with head and neck cancer.

The chain employs TRBV7-2 and TRBJ1-4; the match to TRBD1 covers 7 bases. This CDR3 contains 14 residues. With 5 bases clipped from V and 8 bases from J, the junction kept 8 bases outside the gene matches. CDR1 is SGHTA and CDR2 is FQGNSA in the germline V gene. The CDR3 DNA follows: TGTGCCAGCAGCAAGACAGGGCGCGCGGAAAAACTGTTTTTT. It codes for CASSKTGRAEKLFF.

The chain recombines TRBV5-5 with TRBJ2-4, with no clear D. Germline-derived CDR1 and CDR2 are SGHKS and YYEKEE (reference sequence). This CDR3 contains 12 residues. Trimming took off 4 bases at V and 9 bases at J, with 11 bases between the two ends. The CDR3 protein is CASSAALSIQYF. The CDR3 nucleotides read TGTGCCAGCAGCGCGGCGTTAAGCATTCAGTACTTC.

The chain carries TRBV2 and TRBJ2-3; 9 bases are shared with TRBD1. Germline V gene sequence: CDR1 SNHLY, CDR2 FYNNEI. V lost 11 bases to trimming and J lost 4 bases; unmatched junction nucleotides: 10. CDR3 length equals 14 residues. This CDR3 reads CALKKGTGPDTQYF. The CDR3 DNA follows: TGTGCCCTAAAGAAAGGGACAGGGCCAGATACGCAGTATTTT.

The CDR3 region is CASSGVRPEAFF. CDR3 DNA sequence: TGTGCCAGCAGCGGGGTCCGCCCTGAAGCTTTCTTT. The V call is TRBV3-1 (or the pseudogene TRBV3-2), the J call TRBJ1-1, with D uncertain. Germline CDR1 is LGHDT and CDR2 is YNNKEL (reference sequence). Trimming stripped 5 bases from V and 6 bases from J, with 10 bases between. The CDR3 has 12 amino acids.

The chain has TRBV15 and TRBJ2-1; 12 bases fit TRBD2. Per germline, CDR1 LNHNV and CDR2 YYDKDF (reference sequence). The CDR3 spans 16 residues. V lost 0 bases to trimming and J lost 8 bases; unmatched junction nucleotides: 5. The CDR3 DNA reads as TGTGCCACCAGCAGAGATCGGGCTAGCGGGAGGGATGAGCAGTTCTTC. It specifies CATSRDRASGRDEQFF.

Here the CDR3 reads CASSVGLIPSEQYF. In nucleotides, the CDR3 is TGTGCCAGCAGCGTAGGACTGATCCCAAGCGAGCAGTACTTC. The chain links TRBV9 to TRBJ2-7, with D unclear. The CDR3 sequence is 14 residues long. Trimming shortened V by 0 bases and J by 6 bases, and 13 bases separated the two germline ends. The germline gives CDR1 SGDLS, CDR2 YYNGEE.

V gene TRBV5-1 combines with J gene TRBJ2-7; the D gene is possibly TRBD1 (6 bases). The germline CDR1 and CDR2 sequences are SGHRS and YFSETQ. Trimming took 3 bases from V and 5 from J, leaving 15 bases between them. The CDR3 runs to 14 residues. CDR3 in amino acids: CASSSQEQGNEQYF. The CDR3 DNA sequence: TGCGCCAGCAGCTCTCAGGAACAGGGAAACGAGCAGTACTTC.

This clone was observed a few times. V gene TRBV6-5 combines with J gene TRBJ1-1; no clear D gene. Germline V gene data show CDR1 as MNHEY and CDR2 as SVGAGI. V gave up 0 bases and J gave up 4 bases, with 9 bases separating them. There are 14 residues in the CDR3. Written as DNA, the CDR3 is TGTGCCAGCAGTTACTCGCGGGGTTCCACTGAAGCTTTCTTT. It yields the protein CASSYSRGSTEAFF.

Only a few counts were recorded for this clone. The V and J genes are TRBV14 and TRBJ2-7; no definite D call. The CDR3 is 15 residues long. Trimming pared 5 bases from V and 5 bases from J, leaving 19 bases between. Germline CDR1 reads SGHDN; CDR2 reads FVKESK. The CDR3 coding sequence is TGTGCCAGCAGCTTGCGACTGAACGTCGTCGACGAGCAGTACTTC. Its translation: CASSLRLNVVDEQYF.

The V call is TRBV11-2, the J call TRBJ1-1; D uncertain. CDR3 length: 13 residues. Germline CDR1 is SGHAT and CDR2 is FQNNGV. The V end lost 2 bases, the J end lost 11 bases, and 15 bases lay between the germline ends. The CDR3 here is CASSLTLTKGAFF. CDR3 in DNA: TGTGCCAGCAGCTTAACGCTTACCAAAGGGGCTTTCTTT.

The chain carries TRBV2 and TRBJ1-5; perhaps TRBD1 as D (6 bases). Trimming removed 6 bases from V and 1 base from J, with 13 bases in between. The CDR3 runs to 15 residues. The germline gives CDR1 SNHLY, CDR2 FYNNEI. CDR3 DNA: TGTGCCAGCAGAGACCTTGGGACAAGCAATCAGCCCCAGCATTTT. Its translation is CASRDLGTSNQPQHF.

V and J are TRBV10-3 and TRBJ1-1; 11 nucleotides match TRBD1. The CDR3 totals 14 residues. J was trimmed by 0 bases and V by 9 bases; bases with no gene match: 3. Germline CDR1 ENHRY, CDR2 SYGVKD. The CDR3 region is CAIGQGALNTEAFF. The CDR3 DNA is TGTGCCATTGGACAGGGGGCGTTGAACACTGAAGCTTTCTTT.

This sequence joins TRBV6-1 and TRBJ2-5, with TRBD2 matching over 11 bases. The CDR3 loop spans 17 amino acids. Germline CDR1 reads MNHNS; CDR2 reads SASEGT. The trim removed 4 bases at V and 5 bases at J, leaving 12 bases unmatched. Here the CDR3 DNA reads TGTGCCAGCAGTGGCCTCACTAGCGGGGGAACAGGGGAGACCCAGTACTTC. Translated, it gives CASSGLTSGGTGETQYF.

The chain couples TRBV13 to TRBJ2-5, with D possibly being TRBD2 (5 bases). Per germline, CDR1 PRHDT and CDR2 FYEKMQ (reference sequence). The CDR3 is 13 amino acids. Deletions cut 2 bases from V and 9 bases from J, with 13 bases between. This CDR3 is CASSLNGEGAQYF. The CDR3 DNA sequence: TGTGCCAGCAGCTTAAACGGGGAAGGTGCCCAGTACTTC.

The V gene is TRBV28, the J gene TRBJ1-6, with D perhaps TRBD1 (5 bases). Germline lookup yields CDR1 MDHEN and CDR2 SYDVKM. This CDR3 region has 14 residues. The V end was cut by 3 bases, the J end by 6 bases, with 9 bases between. In DNA form, the CDR3 reads TGTGCCAGCAGTTTTGAGAGGGGTAATTCACCCCTCCACTTT. Residues: CASSFERGNSPLHF.

The chain carries TRBV5-1 and TRBJ2-5, with TRBD2 matching over 10 bases. This CDR3 comprises 16 residues. With 6 bases clipped from V and 5 bases from J, the junction kept 13 bases outside the gene matches. Germline V gene lookup returns CDR1 SGHRS and CDR2 YFSETQ. DNA for the CDR3: TGCGCCAGCAACAACGGGGCTAGCGGGAGCGGGGAGACCCAGTACTTC. It encodes CASNNGASGSGETQYF.

The V call is TRBV6-5, the J call TRBJ2-3; D call uncertain. Germline V gene data show CDR1 as MNHEY and CDR2 as SVGAGI. Trimming shortened V by 0 bases and J by 0 bases, and 10 bases separated the two germline ends. The CDR3 length is 16 residues. CDR3 nucleotide sequence: TGTGCCAGCAGTTACTCGATCGCGGCTAGCACAGATACGCAGTATTTT. This codes for CASSYSIAASTDTQYF.

As DNA, the CDR3 is TGTGCCAGCGCACGGGGCGGGGTAAAGGATGGCTACACCTTC. It is translated as CASARGGVKDGYTF. The chain is built from TRBV5-8 and TRBJ1-2; D perhaps matches TRBD1 (5 bases). Germline CDR1 is SGHTS and CDR2 is YDEGEE. The CDR3 is 14 residues long. The V and J ends lost 7 bases and 6 bases respectively, with 19 bases between them.

The V and J genes are TRBV7-3 and TRBJ2-3; 9 bases match TRBD1. Trimming removed 4 bases from V and 6 bases from J; junction bases left unmatched: 8. The CDR3 length is 15 residues. The germline V gene has CDR1 SGHTA and CDR2 FQGTGA. The CDR3 DNA reads as TGTGCCAGCAGCTCCGGGACAGGGAGGACGGATACGCAGTATTTT. Translated, it gives CASSSGTGRTDTQYF.

The chain joins TRBV10-3 to TRBJ1-2, with D possibly being TRBD1 (5 bases). The length of the CDR3 is 13 residues. V was cut by 11 bases and J by 2 bases, with 15 bases left in between. CDR1 ENHRY and CDR2 SYGVKD come from the germline V gene. The CDR3 region has the DNA TGTGCCGCCCAGGGCAACCTGAACTATGGCTACACCTTC. It yields the protein CAAQGNLNYGYTF.

The chain links TRBV5-6 to TRBJ1-2; TRBD1 is a possible D gene (5 bases). The CDR3 runs 13 residues. Trimming took off 0 bases at V and 8 bases at J, with 11 bases between the two ends. Germline loops: CDR1 SGHDT, CDR2 YYEEEE. The CDR3: CASSLVREAGYTF. The CDR3 region has the DNA TGTGCCAGCAGCTTGGTCAGGGAGGCGGGCTACACCTTC.